This T cell receptor beta chain is drawn from a study of regulatory T cells in long-lasting Graves disease. The sample's time point: persistent/refractory GD, antithyroid drugs over 5 years with positive TRAb. The TCR library was prepared using RNA isolated from PBMCs. An endocrinology department in Xi'an, China, recruited the patients. Per the germline V gene, CDR1 is LNHDA and CDR2 is SQIVND (reference sequence). V shed 3 bases and J 5 bases; nucleotides not matched to a gene: 1. CDR3 length equals 12 residues. Study-wide findings and caveats: Patients with persistent Graves' had lower TCR diversity than newly diagnosed patients. Patients with persistent disease showed a bias toward TRBV28, TRBJ1-2 and TRBJ2-5. Blood alone, not thyroid tissue, was studied.

Building of the TCR beta libraries involved iRepertoire HTBI primers and Arm-PCR of CDR3 regions. Using its own MiXCR run on the multiplex PCR reads, TCRdb lists one record per CDR3 protein. The repertoire holds roughly 470,000 distinct CDR3 sequences, around 21% seen once, with 7% to 9.5% in the top ten. This clonotype was observed a few times. Its antigen is unknown. The sequenced sample was peripheral blood mononuclear cells (PBMCs), obtained when the disease was refractory, from a patient treated with antithyroid drugs. This sequence joins TRBV19 and TRBJ2-7; the match to TRBD2 covers 7 bases. The source of this sequence is a female donor with Graves disease. CDR3 bases: TGTGCCAGTAGTATTGGACTAGACGAGCAGTACTTC. This gives the protein CASSIGLDEQYF.